This T cell receptor (beta chain) was found in a study of T cells expressing NK-cell markers. General observations from the study: Five to seven of the donors carried dominant NKG2C+ clonotypes that took up about 1.0-7.5% of their CD8+ T cells.

CDR1 is DFQATT and CDR2 is SNEGSKA in the germline V gene (reference sequence). This CDR3 has 19 amino acids. TCRdb reprocessed the 5' RACE reads; each CDR3 protein has one entry and no DNA is given. This sample's table reports about 540,000 distinct CDR3 sequences. For this clonotype: Its matching antigen is unknown.

Specimen: blood T cells: a sorted CD56 or NKG2C T cell subset, CD4+ or CD8+ T cells, or bulk PBMC T cells (not recorded which). The rearrangement links TRBV20-1 to TRBJ2-4; the TCRdb call, TRBD2, lacks DNA for checking. The receptor comes from a man aged 18-30 years in good health. The CDR3 spells CSARVALGLAGGAKNIQYF.